The clone carrying this T cell receptor beta chain was detected only a few times. Clones were read by immunoSEQ multiplex PCR, and TCRdb kept only the in-frame ones, dropping some. This sample has fewer than 80,000 clones, with approximately 86% found just once. These data belong to a study of technical replicates of blood from a few donors. The CDR3 sequence is 15 residues long. Trimming shortened V by 4 bases and J by 0 bases, and 14 bases separated the two germline ends. Germline CDR1 SGHKS, CDR2 YYEKEE (reference sequence). The material sequenced was PBMCs. J is TRBJ2-7 and V is TRBV5-5; D unclear. The origin of this receptor is a human donor in good health. Some clones in this sample may be carry-over from other donors' samples. The CDR3 nucleotides are TGTGCCAGCAGCCTGGCATTGGAGAGCTCCTACGAGCAGTACTTC. Translating gives CASSLALESSYEQYF.